This T cell receptor beta chain was observed in a study of regulatory T cells in long-lasting Graves disease (dated by TCRdb to the early 2020s). In terms of the full investigation: Newly diagnosed Graves' disease patients had taken antithyroid drugs for less than 3 months. The study took place in China and was registered as a clinical trial. Patients with persistent Graves' disease were compared with patients with newly diagnosed Graves' disease using TCR sequencing and RNA sequencing of peripheral blood. A total of about 33 samples were covered by TCR sequencing, comprising roughly 13 persistent and around 20 newly diagnosed Graves' disease patients. Overall results and qualifications from the work: The study examined only peripheral blood because the primary lesion, thyroid tissue, could not be accessed. Persistent patients shared more public clonotypes among themselves (fewer than 3,000) than newly diagnosed patients did (nearly 1,000). The authors noted that the small sample size was a limitation that may lower accuracy. Lower TCR Shannon entropy and fewer highly expanded clones were observed in persistent Graves' disease patients than in newly diagnosed patients, which suggested clonal expansion. Persistent disease showed preferential use of TRBV28, TRBJ1-2 and TRBJ2-5, whereas newly diagnosed disease favored TRBV20-1 and TRBJ2-1. Sequencing and analysis were restricted to the TCR beta chain.

The sample's time point label, in plain terms: newly diagnosed GD, antithyroid drugs for less than 3 months. For both TCR sequencing and RNA sequencing, RNA was extracted from PBMCs using TRIzol. Graves' disease was diagnosed according to American Thyroid Association guidelines. Patients were recruited from an endocrinology department in Xi'an, China. Each patient gave roughly 10 milliliters of peripheral blood, collected in an EDTA anticoagulant tube. PBMCs were isolated by Ficoll Paque Plus density gradient separation without further T cell sorting. An Agilent 2100 Bioanalyzer and agarose gel were used to check RNA quality, while a NanoDrop 2000 measured RNA concentration. The V and J ends are trimmed by 6 bases and 4 bases, leaving 6 bases between them. In the germline V gene (reference sequence), CDR1 corresponds to DFQATT and CDR2 to SNEGSKA. The CDR3, from cysteine to phenylalanine, totals 10 residues. The sequence is cut down to CDR3 DNA, 30 bases in frame from base 1.

This clonotype showed up many times. Its specific antigen is unknown. No much larger clone exists at a distance of one base, and base qualities are not known. Libraries were built with multiplex PCR. TCRdb lists the instrument as Illumina HiSeq 4000. CDR3 regions were amplified by Arm-PCR with iRepertoire HTBI primers to construct TCR beta libraries. PCR products were gel purified before sequencing. Under the source paper's analysis protocol: Gene usage analysis of CDR3 amino acid clonotypes used the 60 to 75 TRBV and around 13 TRBJ segments found across samples. COPE and FqMerger were used to merge the filtered high-quality paired reads into contigs. BLAST was used to align contigs to the IMGT TRBV, TRBD and TRBJ reference genes, and CDR3 was defined following IMGT. Any clonotype with a frequency above 0.1% was classified as a highly expanded clone. Shannon entropy served as the measure of repertoire diversity, while the Gini coefficient captured V-J evenness. Clonotypes shared by more than one individual were considered public. TCRdb applied fastp at Q25 and MiXCR to the public reads, then kept only in-frame beta chains. Records with the same CDR3 protein are collapsed into one entry carrying the most frequent genes and DNA. The V and J calls shown here were made by TCRdb, not taken from the authors' results. Recorded for this sample are 600,000 to 650,000 distinct CDR3 sequences; about 16% of them occurred a single time. The top ten clonotypes cover about 20% of the sample.

These records were also assigned to another study, of T cells in Graves' hyperthyroidism and ophthalmopathy. Drawing on the second study: Stable Graves' hyperthyroidism was defined as the absence of progression to ophthalmopathy over 18 months of follow-up. Hyperthyroidism patients were newly diagnosed, had a disease duration of under 2 months, and were aged 18 to 65 years. The study excluded patients with uncontrolled infections, other autoimmune diseases, pregnancy or lactation. Diagnoses were based on clinical symptoms, serum thyroxine and TRAb, thyroid ultrasound and orbital computed tomography. The first round of RT-PCR for the TCR CDR3 was performed with the HTBI primer set and the Qiagen OneStep RT-PCR kit. Most expanded thyroid clonotypes (frequency above 0.001) were also detected in blood, suggesting blood repertoires may reflect thyroid immune responses. Ophthalmopathy was separated from stable hyperthyroidism by a 13 V-J signature model, with over 85% sensitivity and about 81% specificity obtained in cross-validation and 80%/75% obtained in testing. In validation, the model predicted progression to ophthalmopathy with approximately 69% sensitivity and 72% to 85% specificity, a median of approximately 6.7 months before onset. TCR V-J signatures able to tell the groups apart were searched for in a discovery cohort of approximately 95 patients, of whom 43 had Graves' ophthalmopathy and more than 55 had stable Graves' hyperthyroidism. Whether ophthalmopathy could be predicted prospectively was tested in an independent validation cohort made up of under 20 hyperthyroidism patients plus 17 patients who later progressed to ophthalmopathy. For training and testing, the roughly 100 patients in the discovery cohort were randomly divided in a 7:3 ratio. Thyroid tissue and blood T-cell repertoires from six or seven Graves' hyperthyroidism patients were also compared in the study. After blood sampling, hyperthyroidism patients were treated with methimazole at a starting dose of 30 mg daily, and ophthalmopathy patients were treated with high-dose intravenous methylprednisolone. Libraries were constructed in a second round of multiplex PCR, after which size selection and purification were carried out. Paired-end sequencing of the libraries was performed with 100 bp reads on an Illumina HiSeq2000. SOAPnuke was used to process the raw data, removing reads that contained adapters or uncalled bases, had a mean Phred below 15, or lacked an exact match to the constant primer or identifier. High-quality paired reads were merged using COPE v1.2.5, and each unique nucleotide sequence was defined as a clonotype. MiTCR v1.1 was used to align clonotypes to the IMGT TRBV, TRBD and TRBJ reference segments. Analysis was restricted to V-J combinations with a frequency above 0.0001, which covered 99.2% of repertoires. A TCS score was defined as the ratio of F50 (clonal expansion) to E x V (chaos), with BLOSUM62-based TCRdist applied between CDR3 peptides within each V-J. Welch's t-statistics and random forest reduced around 550 V-J features to about 12, which were used in a naive Bayes classifier (R e1071). Sample size was not statistically predetermined, and investigators were not blinded to group allocation. TCR Vbeta CDR3 sequencing of 130 to 150 peripheral blood samples (around 45 ophthalmopathy, under 80 hyperthyroidism and approximately 17 progressor patients) is reported in the paper.

The rearranged chain carries TRBV20-1 and TRBJ2-5; TRBD1 might be the D gene, on 5 matching bases. Here the sequenced sample was peripheral blood mononuclear cells (PBMCs), taken at new diagnosis, from a patient treated with antithyroid drugs. The clonotype originates from a woman aged 25 to 45 with Graves disease. Donor details come from another sample of the same person, matched by shared clones. The CDR3 amino acid sequence is: CSAGRETQYF. The DNA sequence is as follows: TGCAGTGCGGGGCGAGAGACCCAGTACTTC.